Below, one T cell receptor (beta chain) is given with its context. This sample is drawn from a study of blood T cell repertoires in COVID-19. Study-wide background: Samples taken during acute and convalescent COVID-19 were collected in the United States, Italy and Spain. The cDNA or gDNA used as material had been derived from T cells, B-cell-depleted T cells, or PBMCs.

Original processing methods: Cell counts per sample came from amplifying reference gene primers. Clones were sequenced by immunoSEQ multiplex PCR, and TCRdb holds only the in-frame ones, with some missing. The V and J calls and the clone size are those of that table, but D and trimming were determined from the DNA. This sample yields 120,000 to 150,000 clones, of which approximately 87% are seen a single time; roughly 4% belongs to the top ten. The CDR3 consists of 15 residues. V lost 4 bases and J lost 1; bases outside the gene matches: 5. Germline CDR1 LNHDA, CDR2 SQIVND (reference sequence). The sequence derives from a woman aged 40 to 50 with acute or convalescent COVID-19. The material sequenced was peripheral blood. The V call is TRBV19, the J call TRBJ1-1, with 8 bases aligning to TRBD1. The CDR3 bases are TGTGCCAGTAGTAGAAGGACAGGGCGGAACACTGAAGCTTTCTTT. The encoded protein is CASSRRTGRNTEAFF.